The 4 T cell receptor beta chains below all came from one sample that was sequenced in a study of blood T cells in healthy people across ages. Using a J-beta primer mix together with a sample-barcoded 5' primer, a second PCR was run for about 6 to 12 cycles. Each CDR3 protein is one row after TCRdb ran MiXCR on the 5' RACE reads. The sample contains around 1,000,000 distinct CDR3 sequences, roughly two fifths of which appear only once. The sequencing sample was made of blood. The origin of the receptors is a man aged 18 to 30 in good health.

This clonotype came up a few times. V is TRBV6-2 or TRBV6-3 and J is TRBJ1-2; a weak D match, TRBD1 (6 bases). V gave up 5 bases and J gave up 4 bases, with 14 bases separating them. From germline, CDR1 is MNHEY and CDR2 SVGEGT. This CDR3 region has 14 residues. CDR3 nucleotide sequence: TGTGCCAGCAGTCTCCTCCCCAGGGGCTATGGCTACACCTTC. Its protein product is CASSLLPRGYGYTF.

This clonotype was picked up a small number of times. The chain is built from TRBV20-1 and TRBJ2-1; D is ambiguous. The J call may not be correct, given that the DNA end is closer to TRBJ2-7. The CDR3 is 15 amino acids. Germline lookup yields CDR1 DFQATT and CDR2 SNEGSKA (reference sequence). CDR3 sequence: CSAERPVSSYNEQYF. The CDR3 bases are TGCAGTGCCGAACGGCCCGTGAGCTCCTACAATGAGCAGTACTTC.

V is TRBV20-1 and J is TRBJ1-2, with unresolved D. CDR1 is DFQATT and CDR2 is SNEGSKA in the germline V gene (reference sequence). The CDR3 has 11 amino acids. Trimming removed 5 bases at V and 2 bases at J, with 6 bases between. The DNA for the CDR3 is TGCAGTGCTCAAGGCAACTATGGCTACACCTTC. Protein product: CSAQGNYGYTF.

This chain connects TRBV2 to TRBJ2-1; D is perhaps TRBD2 (7 bases). V lost 6 bases, J lost 0 bases, and 12 bases lay in between. The CDR3 loop spans 15 amino acids. Per germline, CDR1 SNHLY and CDR2 FYNNEI. The CDR3 protein is CASRRGASSYNEQFF. CDR3 DNA sequence: TGTGCCAGCAGACGGGGGGCTAGCTCCTACAATGAGCAGTTCTTC.